Below are 26 T cell receptor beta chains sequenced from a single sample in a study of T cells after yellow fever vaccination. Each CDR3 protein gets one entry after TCRdb re-called the 5' RACE reads with MiXCR. The table lists a few hundred thousand distinct CDR3 sequences, about 5.2% of them singletons. The sequencing here drew on CD4+ T cells sorted from PBMCs, taken on the day of the yellow fever booster vaccination. These receptors all come from a man aged 18 to 30 who received the YFV17D yellow fever vaccine.

This clonotype was picked up many times. The chain joins TRBV5-1 to TRBJ2-6; possibly TRBD1 or TRBD2 for D (5 bases each). The CDR3 is 15 amino acids. Looked up from germline, CDR1 is SGHRS and CDR2 is YFSETQ. V was shortened by 5 bases and J by 4 bases, with 13 bases between the two germline ends. Here the CDR3 DNA reads TGCGCCAGCAGTACCTCCGGGGACGGGGCCAACGTCCTGACTTTC. It codes for CASSTSGDGANVLTF.

This clonotype was recorded many times. The rearrangement links TRBV5-1 to TRBJ1-6; D might be TRBD1 (5 bases). Trimming removed 4 bases from V and 9 bases from J, with 17 bases in between. The V gene's germline CDR1 is SGHRS and CDR2 YFSETQ. This CDR3 is 15 amino acids long. CDR3 amino acids: CASSPVGGNRSPLHF. The DNA for the CDR3 is TGCGCCAGCAGCCCCGTTGGGGGAAATCGTTCACCCCTCCACTTT.

The table lists this clonotype with a few counts. V usage is TRBV10-3 and J usage is TRBJ2-1, with 11 bases lining up with TRBD1. Trimming took 6 bases from V and 9 from J; bases not matched to a gene: 7. The germline gives CDR1 ENHRY, CDR2 SYGVKD. The CDR3 runs 14 residues. The CDR3 loop reads CAIRGDRGEVEQFF. Written as DNA, the CDR3 is TGTGCCATCAGGGGGGACAGGGGGGAGGTTGAGCAGTTCTTC.

This clonotype was recorded at least ten times. This rearrangement joins TRBV4-3 to TRBJ2-3; no reliable D call. V shed 0 bases and J shed 5 bases, with 6 bases lying between them. The CDR3 covers 13 residues. Per germline, CDR1 LGHNA and CDR2 YSLEER. CDR3 DNA: TGCGCCAGCAGCCAAGACACGGTAGATACGCAGTATTTT. Its translation: CASSQDTVDTQYF.

This clonotype was recorded many times. The chain uses TRBV24-1 and TRBJ2-1; D tentatively reads TRBD1 or TRBD2 (5 bases each). V lost 5 bases and J lost 3, with 16 bases in between. The germline V gene encodes CDR1 KGHDR and CDR2 SFDVKD. The CDR3 runs to 16 residues. In nucleotides, the CDR3 is TGTGCCACCAGTGGACCGGGACGGCGCTTCTACAATGAGCAGTTCTTC. It encodes CATSGPGRRFYNEQFF.

There are a few counts of this clonotype. J is TRBJ2-3 and V is TRBV6-6, with D perhaps given as TRBD1 or TRBD2 (5 bases each). Germline CDR1 and CDR2: MNHNY and SVGAGI (reference sequence). The CDR3 totals 17 residues. The V end lost 0 bases, the J end lost 3 bases, and 16 bases lay between the germline ends. CDR3 region: CASSYSRGGGRTDTQYF. CDR3 bases: TGTGCCAGCAGTTACTCGAGGGGCGGAGGCCGTACAGATACGCAGTATTTT.

This clonotype was detected many times. The chain joins TRBV20-1 to TRBJ2-7; 12 bases line up with TRBD2. The CDR3 runs to 14 residues. Trimming cost V 2 bases and J 2 bases; bases outside gene matches: 1. Germline-derived CDR1 and CDR2 are DFQATT and SNEGSKA (reference sequence). Here the CDR3 reads CSARLAGGPYEQYF. Here the CDR3 DNA reads TGCAGTGCTAGACTAGCGGGGGGGCCCTACGAGCAGTACTTC.

The sample holds a few counts of this clonotype. This chain uses TRBV6-5 with TRBJ2-3; weak D call: TRBD2 (5 bases). V was cut by 4 bases and J by 2 bases, with 25 bases left in between. This CDR3 spans 19 amino acids. CDR1 is MNHEY and CDR2 is SVGAGI in the germline V gene. The CDR3 region has the DNA TGTGCCAGCAGTTCCCTGCTCCGCCTCTCCGGGGTTAACACAGATACGCAGTATTTT. Translation: CASSSLLRLSGVNTDTQYF.

This clonotype has only a few counts. This chain uses TRBV5-1 with TRBJ2-5; D gene unclear. The CDR3 sequence is 11 residues long. The V and J ends lost 6 bases and 2 bases respectively, with 5 bases between them. Germline V lookup: CDR1 SGHRS, CDR2 YFSETQ. Written as DNA, the CDR3 is TGCGCCAGCACAGCACAAGAGACCCAGTACTTC. This encodes CASTAQETQYF.

In this sample, this clonotype turned up many times. The chain has TRBV24-1 and TRBJ2-5; D possibly corresponds to TRBD2 (5 bases). The CDR3 extends over 14 amino acids. Germline CDR1 reads KGHDR; CDR2 reads SFDVKD. The V gene lost 2 bases and the J gene lost 2 bases, with 8 bases spanning the gap. The CDR3 sequence is CATSDSGSQETQYF. CDR3 in DNA: TGTGCCACCAGTGATTCGGGATCTCAAGAGACCCAGTACTTC.

This clonotype was picked up many times. The rearrangement joins TRBV7-3 to TRBJ2-1; 9 bases agree with TRBD1. Looked up from germline, CDR1 is SGHTA and CDR2 is FQGTGA. The CDR3 is 13 residues long. The J segment lost 9 bases and the V segment lost 4 bases, leaving 4 bases of the junction unmatched. The CDR3 spells CASSSGQGGEQFF. For the CDR3, the DNA is TGTGCCAGCAGCTCGGGACAGGGCGGTGAGCAGTTCTTC.

This clonotype was seen repeatedly, ten times or more. V and J are TRBV2 and TRBJ2-5; a weak D match, TRBD1 (6 bases). The germline V and J ends were trimmed by 2 bases and 5 bases, with 15 bases remaining between them. Germline V lookup: CDR1 SNHLY, CDR2 FYNNEI. The length of the CDR3 is 15 residues. The CDR3 is CASSEIRQVAETQYF. CDR3 in DNA: TGTGCCAGCAGTGAAATTAGACAGGTAGCGGAGACCCAGTACTTC.

The chain links TRBV5-1 to TRBJ2-5, with 8 positions matching TRBD1. Germline CDR1 SGHRS, CDR2 YFSETQ. This CDR3 comprises 15 residues. Trimming cost V 0 bases and J 4 bases; bases outside gene matches: 5. The CDR3 spells CASSLEGTGSETQYF. The CDR3 coding sequence is TGCGCCAGCAGCTTGGAAGGGACAGGCTCAGAGACCCAGTACTTC.

This clonotype came up a few times. V is TRBV6-2 or TRBV6-3 and J is TRBJ1-1, with 12 bases matching TRBD1. The germline V gene has CDR1 MNHEY and CDR2 SVGEGT. The CDR3 has 11 amino acids. V gave up 10 bases and J gave up 10 bases; unmatched junction bases: 4. The CDR3, as DNA: TGTGCCACGGGACAGGGGGCTGGAGCTTTCTTT. Translated: CATGQGAGAFF.

This clonotype occurred a few times. The rearrangement joins TRBV7-2 to TRBJ2-7, with TRBD1 identical over 8 bases. The CDR3 is 13 amino acids. J lost 7 bases, V lost 5 bases, and 7 bases had no gene match. Germline-derived CDR1 and CDR2 are SGHTA and FQGNSA. The CDR3 reads CASSPGQAREQYF. CDR3 in DNA: TGTGCCAGCAGCCCGGGACAGGCCCGGGAGCAGTACTTC.

The chain links TRBV5-6 to TRBJ2-3, with TRBD2 matching 15 bases. The CDR3 extends over 17 amino acids. Trimming at V came to 2 bases and at J to 1 base, leaving 2 bases not matched to a gene. Per the germline V gene, CDR1 is SGHDT and CDR2 is YYEEEE. CDR3 residues: CASSFRTSGGGTDTQYF. The CDR3 DNA reads as TGTGCCAGCAGCTTCCGGACTAGCGGGGGGGGCACAGATACGCAGTATTTT. Combining the CDR3 with reference TRBV5-6 and TRBJ2-3 gives the whole variable domain DAGVTQSPTHLIKTRGQQVTLRCSPKSGHDTVSWYQQALGQGPQFIFQYYEEEERQRGNFPDRFSGHQFPNYSSELNVNALLLGDSALYLCASSFRTSGGGTDTQYFGPGTRLTVL.

The chain is built from TRBV7-3 and TRBJ2-1; 10 bases are a match to TRBD2. CDR1 is SGHTA and CDR2 is FQGTGA in the germline V gene. The V gene end was trimmed by 5 bases and the J gene end by 9 bases; junction bases not matched to a gene: 7. The CDR3 sequence is 14 residues long. The CDR3 loop reads CASSPSGGAVEQFF. The CDR3 DNA is TGTGCCAGCAGCCCAAGCGGGGGGGCGGTTGAGCAGTTCTTC.

This clonotype was observed a handful of times. This chain links TRBV28 with TRBJ1-5; possibly TRBD1 for D (5 bases). The CDR3 extends over 17 amino acids. Germline V lookup: CDR1 MDHEN, CDR2 SYDVKM. Trimming shortened V by 4 bases and J by 9 bases, and 25 bases separated the two germline ends. Written as DNA, the CDR3 is TGTGCCAGCAGTTCCCCCCGGGACCTGGGGCGGGGGAGGCCCCAGCATTTT. Amino acid sequence: CASSSPRDLGRGRPQHF.

This clonotype has a handful of counts. The chain has TRBV24-1 and TRBJ2-1; 11 bases agree with TRBD2. The CDR3 consists of 15 residues. Germline V lookup: CDR1 KGHDR, CDR2 SFDVKD. The J segment lost 7 bases and the V segment lost 8 bases, leaving 9 bases of the junction unmatched. The chain's CDR3 is CATTGGLAGGNEQFF. The CDR3 DNA reads TGTGCCACCACCGGCGGATTAGCGGGGGGGAATGAGCAGTTCTTC.

The gene calls are TRBV10-3 and TRBJ2-2; TRBD1 matches 8 bases. V dropped 2 bases and J dropped 4; count of bases not matched to a gene: 3. Per germline, CDR1 ENHRY and CDR2 SYGVKD. The CDR3 is 15 amino acids. The CDR3 reads CAISEQGASTGELFF. The CDR3 nucleotides are TGTGCCATCAGTGAGCAGGGGGCTAGCACCGGGGAGCTGTTTTTT.

This clonotype was detected only a few times. V and J are TRBV7-9 and TRBJ2-7; tentatively, D is TRBD1 (5 bases). The germline V gene has CDR1 SEHNR and CDR2 FQNEAQ (reference sequence). V shed 5 bases and J shed 5 bases, with 13 bases lying between them. This CDR3 is built from 13 residues. This CDR3 is CASSMAGSHEQYV. The CDR3 bases are TGTGCCAGCAGCATGGCAGGGTCCCACGAGCAGTACGTC.

Ten or more counts support this clonotype. The chain couples TRBV4-2 to TRBJ2-2; 9 bases line up with TRBD1. With V trimmed by 1 base and J by 5 bases, 2 bases remained unmatched. From germline, CDR1 is LGHNA and CDR2 YNFKEQ. The CDR3 extends over 15 amino acids. The CDR3 here is CASSQGTGVTGELFF. Here the CDR3 DNA reads TGTGCCAGCAGCCAAGGGACAGGGGTGACCGGGGAGCTGTTTTTT.

In this sample, this clonotype turned up many times. The chain has TRBV6-2 or TRBV6-3 and TRBJ2-1; D ambiguous. The CDR3 spans 13 residues. The germline CDR1 and CDR2 sequences are MNHEY and SVGEGT. Trimming took off 2 bases at V and 9 bases at J, with 11 bases between the two ends. The CDR3 loop is CASSYRVQSEQFF. In DNA, the CDR3 is TGTGCCAGCAGTTACCGCGTACAAAGTGAGCAGTTCTTC.

This clonotype turned up a few times. J is TRBJ2-1 and V is TRBV4-2, with D possibly TRBD2 on 7 matching bases. The germline gives CDR1 LGHNA, CDR2 YNFKEQ. V was pared by 5 bases and J by 8 bases, with 13 bases between. CDR3 length: 13 amino acids. The CDR3 DNA is TGTGCCAGCAGCTCCCGGGGGGCGGATGAGCAGTTCTTC. This encodes CASSSRGADEQFF.

This clonotype came up a few times. The V gene is TRBV6-6, the J gene TRBJ2-1; a possible D gene is TRBD2 (5 bases). The V end lost 4 bases, the J end lost 2 bases, and 12 bases lay between the germline ends. The CDR3 is 15 amino acids. The germline gives CDR1 MNHNY, CDR2 SVGAGI (reference sequence). The CDR3 reads CASSSEDEPYNEQFF. The CDR3 DNA is TGTGCCAGCAGTTCGGAGGATGAGCCCTACAATGAGCAGTTCTTC.

The chain employs TRBV19 and TRBJ2-3; TRBD2 matches at 10 bases. Germline assignment: CDR1 LNHDA and CDR2 SQIVND (reference sequence). V lost 3 bases to trimming and J lost 3 bases; unmatched junction nucleotides: 9. The CDR3 contains 17 residues. The CDR3 region has the DNA TGTGCCAGTAGTATCCGGAGCGGGGGGGCAGGGACAGATACGCAGTATTTT. Residues: CASSIRSGGAGTDTQYF.